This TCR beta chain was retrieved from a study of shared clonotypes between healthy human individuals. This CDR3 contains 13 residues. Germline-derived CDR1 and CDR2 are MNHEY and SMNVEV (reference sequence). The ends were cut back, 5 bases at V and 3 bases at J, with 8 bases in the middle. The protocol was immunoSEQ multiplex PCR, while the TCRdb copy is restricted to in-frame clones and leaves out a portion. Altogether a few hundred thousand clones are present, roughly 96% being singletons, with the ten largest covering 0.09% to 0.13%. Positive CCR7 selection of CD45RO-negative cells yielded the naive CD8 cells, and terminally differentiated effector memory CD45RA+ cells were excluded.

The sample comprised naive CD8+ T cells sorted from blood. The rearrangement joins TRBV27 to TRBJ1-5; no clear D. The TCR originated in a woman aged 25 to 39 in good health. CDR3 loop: CASSRVTNQPQHF. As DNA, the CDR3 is TGTGCCAGCAGTCGGGTAACCAATCAGCCCCAGCATTTT.